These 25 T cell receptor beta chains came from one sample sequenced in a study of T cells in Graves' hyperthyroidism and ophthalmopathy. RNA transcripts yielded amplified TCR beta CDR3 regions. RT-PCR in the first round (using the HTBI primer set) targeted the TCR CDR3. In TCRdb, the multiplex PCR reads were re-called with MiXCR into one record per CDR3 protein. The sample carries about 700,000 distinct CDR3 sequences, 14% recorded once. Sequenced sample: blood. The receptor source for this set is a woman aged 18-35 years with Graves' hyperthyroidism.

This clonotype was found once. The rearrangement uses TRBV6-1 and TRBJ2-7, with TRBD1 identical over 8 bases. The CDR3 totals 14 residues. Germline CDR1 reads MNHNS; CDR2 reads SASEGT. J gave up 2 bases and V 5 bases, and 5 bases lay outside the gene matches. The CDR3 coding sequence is TGTGCCAGCAGTCGGACAGGGTGGGCCTACGAGCAGTACTTC. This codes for CASSRTGWAYEQYF.

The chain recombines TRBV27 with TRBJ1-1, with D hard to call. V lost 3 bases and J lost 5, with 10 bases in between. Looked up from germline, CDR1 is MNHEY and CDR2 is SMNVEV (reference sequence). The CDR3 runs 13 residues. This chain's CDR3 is CASSFSPGTEAFF. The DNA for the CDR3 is TGTGCCAGCAGTTTTTCCCCCGGGACTGAAGCTTTCTTT.

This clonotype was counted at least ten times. Written as DNA, the CDR3 is TGCAGCGTTGAGCTGGCGGGAGAGGTATTAAGGACGCAGTATTTT. It codes for CSVELAGEVLRTQYF. The chain carries TRBV29-1 and TRBJ2-3; 7 bases align to TRBD2. In germline, CDR1 is SQVTM, CDR2 ANQGSEA. The CDR3 consists of 15 residues. V dropped 3 bases and J dropped 9; count of bases not matched to a gene: 15.

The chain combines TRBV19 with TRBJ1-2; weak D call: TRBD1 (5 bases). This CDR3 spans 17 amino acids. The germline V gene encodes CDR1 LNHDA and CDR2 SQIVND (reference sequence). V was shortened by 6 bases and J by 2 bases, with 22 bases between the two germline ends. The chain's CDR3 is CASRDSAHLGLNYGYTF. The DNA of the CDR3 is TGTGCCAGTAGAGATTCCGCTCATTTGGGGCTGAACTATGGCTACACCTTC.

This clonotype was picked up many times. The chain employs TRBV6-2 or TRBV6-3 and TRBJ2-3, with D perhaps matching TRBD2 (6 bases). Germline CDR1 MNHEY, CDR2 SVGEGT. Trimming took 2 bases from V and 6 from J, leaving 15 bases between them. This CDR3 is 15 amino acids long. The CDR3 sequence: CASSYDERAVDTQYF. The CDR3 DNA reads TGTGCCAGCAGTTACGATGAGCGGGCAGTTGATACGCAGTATTTT.

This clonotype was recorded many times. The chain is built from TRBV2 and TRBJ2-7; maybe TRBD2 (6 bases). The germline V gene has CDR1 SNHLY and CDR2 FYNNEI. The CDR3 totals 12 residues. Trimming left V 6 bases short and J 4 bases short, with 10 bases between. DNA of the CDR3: TGTGCCAGCAGCGGGGACTCGTACGAGCAGTACTTC. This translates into CASSGDSYEQYF.

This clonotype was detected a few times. CDR3 in DNA: TGTGCCAGCACGGCGACCGGGACCCTGAATGAAAAACTGTTTTTT. Its protein product is CASTATGTLNEKLFF. The chain couples TRBV27 to TRBJ1-4; D is possibly TRBD1 (5 bases). The CDR3 extends over 15 amino acids. The germline gives CDR1 MNHEY, CDR2 SMNVEV (reference sequence). The ends were cut back, 7 bases at V and 5 bases at J, with 17 bases in the middle.

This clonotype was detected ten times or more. CDR3 nucleotide sequence: TGTGCCAGCAGCCGGGGAGGGCGACGCGCCACTGAAGCTTTCTTT. It translates to CASSRGGRRATEAFF. The genes are TRBV7-2 and TRBJ1-1; no definite D call. The CDR3 contains 15 residues. Germline V CDR1 and CDR2: SGHTA, FQGNSA. V lost 5 bases to trimming and J lost 4 bases, with 17 bases between them.

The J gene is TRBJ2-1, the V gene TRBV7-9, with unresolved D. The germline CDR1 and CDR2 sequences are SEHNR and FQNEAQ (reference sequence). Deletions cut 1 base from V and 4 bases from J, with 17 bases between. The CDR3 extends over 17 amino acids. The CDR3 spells CASSLVAPEVRYNEQFF. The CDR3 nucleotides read TGTGCCAGCAGCTTAGTAGCCCCCGAAGTTAGATACAATGAGCAGTTCTTC.

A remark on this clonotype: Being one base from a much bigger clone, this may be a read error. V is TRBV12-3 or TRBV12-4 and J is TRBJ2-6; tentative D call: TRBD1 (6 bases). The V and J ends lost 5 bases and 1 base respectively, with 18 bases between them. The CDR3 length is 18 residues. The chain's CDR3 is CASSQPRQARSGANVLTF. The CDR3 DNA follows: TGTGCCAGCAGTCAACCGAGACAGGCGAGGTCTGGGGCCAACGTCCTGACTTTC.

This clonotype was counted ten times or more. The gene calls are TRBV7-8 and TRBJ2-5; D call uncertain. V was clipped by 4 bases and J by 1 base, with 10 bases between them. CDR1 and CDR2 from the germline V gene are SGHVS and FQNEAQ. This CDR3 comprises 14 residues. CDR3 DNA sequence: TGTGCCAGCAGCTCAGAACCTATCCAAGAGACCCAGTACTTC. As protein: CASSSEPIQETQYF.

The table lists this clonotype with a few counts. The CDR3 DNA reads TGTGCCAGCACCTTCTCAGCCGGGGCTCTTAAGCCCCAGCATTTT. The encoded protein is CASTFSAGALKPQHF. The chain has TRBV6-2 or TRBV6-3 and TRBJ1-5; possibly TRBD1 for D (5 bases). The CDR3 length is 15 residues. The germline V gene has CDR1 MNHEY and CDR2 SVGEGT. V was pared by 7 bases and J by 8 bases, with 21 bases between.

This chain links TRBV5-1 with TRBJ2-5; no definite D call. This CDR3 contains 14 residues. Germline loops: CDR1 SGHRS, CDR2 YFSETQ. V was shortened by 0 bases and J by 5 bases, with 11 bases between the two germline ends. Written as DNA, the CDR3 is TGCGCCAGCAGCTTGGCGCTGGGATATGAGACCCAGTACTTC. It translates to CASSLALGYETQYF.

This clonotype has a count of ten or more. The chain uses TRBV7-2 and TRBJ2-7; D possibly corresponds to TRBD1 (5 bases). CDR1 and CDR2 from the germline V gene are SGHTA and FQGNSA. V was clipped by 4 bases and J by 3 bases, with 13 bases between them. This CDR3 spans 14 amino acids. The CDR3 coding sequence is TGTGCCAGCAGCTCCGCCTCGACAGTCTACGAGCAGTACTTC. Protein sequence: CASSSASTVYEQYF.

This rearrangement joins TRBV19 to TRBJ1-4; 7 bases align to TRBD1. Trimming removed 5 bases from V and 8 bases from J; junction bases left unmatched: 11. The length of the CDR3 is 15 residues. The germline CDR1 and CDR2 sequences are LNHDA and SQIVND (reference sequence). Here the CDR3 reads CASSSRSGGGEKLFF. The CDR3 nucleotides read TGTGCCAGTAGTTCCAGGTCCGGAGGGGGCGAAAAACTGTTTTTT.

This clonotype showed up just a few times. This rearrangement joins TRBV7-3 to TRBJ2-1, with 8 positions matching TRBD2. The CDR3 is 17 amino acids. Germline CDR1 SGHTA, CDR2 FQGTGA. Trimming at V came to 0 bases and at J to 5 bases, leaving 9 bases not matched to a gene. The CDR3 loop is CASSLTSLGTSNNEQFF. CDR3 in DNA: TGTGCCAGCAGCTTAACAAGTCTCGGGACTAGTAACAATGAGCAGTTCTTC.

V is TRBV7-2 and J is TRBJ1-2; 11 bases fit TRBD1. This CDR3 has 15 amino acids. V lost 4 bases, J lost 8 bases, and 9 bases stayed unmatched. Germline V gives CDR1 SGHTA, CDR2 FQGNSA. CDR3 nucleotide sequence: TGTGCCAGCAGCTCCGGACAGGGGGCGGGTTGGGGCTACACCTTC. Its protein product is CASSSGQGAGWGYTF.

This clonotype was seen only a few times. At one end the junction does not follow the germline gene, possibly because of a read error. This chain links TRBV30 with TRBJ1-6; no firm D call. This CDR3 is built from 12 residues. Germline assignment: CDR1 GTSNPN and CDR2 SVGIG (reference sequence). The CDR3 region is CAWSVDIGPFHF. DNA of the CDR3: TGTGCCTGGAGTGTCGACATTGGACCCTTCCACTTT. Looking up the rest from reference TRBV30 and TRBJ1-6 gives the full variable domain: SQTIHQWPATLVQPVGSPLSLECTVEGTSNPNLYWYRQAAGRGLQLLFYSVGIGQISSEVPQNLSASRPQDRQFILSSKKLLLSDSGFYLCAWSVDIGPFHFGNGTRLTVT.

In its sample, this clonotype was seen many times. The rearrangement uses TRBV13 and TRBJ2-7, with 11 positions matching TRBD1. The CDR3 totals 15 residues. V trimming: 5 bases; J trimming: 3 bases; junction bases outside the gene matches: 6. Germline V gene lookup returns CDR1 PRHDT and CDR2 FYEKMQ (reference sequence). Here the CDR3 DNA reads TGTGCCAGCAGCGTCGGGACAGGGGGTTACTACGAGCAGTACTTC. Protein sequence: CASSVGTGGYYEQYF.

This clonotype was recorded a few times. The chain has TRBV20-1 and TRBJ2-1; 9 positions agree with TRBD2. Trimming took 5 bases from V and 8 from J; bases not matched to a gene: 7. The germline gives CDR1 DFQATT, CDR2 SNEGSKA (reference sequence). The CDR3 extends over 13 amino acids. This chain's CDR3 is CSASGTSIDEQFF. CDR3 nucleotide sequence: TGCAGTGCTTCCGGGACTAGCATCGATGAGCAGTTCTTC.

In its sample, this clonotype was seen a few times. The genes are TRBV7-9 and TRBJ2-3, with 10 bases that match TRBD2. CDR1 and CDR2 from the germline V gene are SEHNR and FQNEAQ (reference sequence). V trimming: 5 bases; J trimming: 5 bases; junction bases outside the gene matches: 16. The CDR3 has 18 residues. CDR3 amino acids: CASSIKLAGVGFGDTQYF. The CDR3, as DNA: TGTGCCAGCAGCATCAAGCTAGCGGGAGTCGGTTTTGGAGATACGCAGTATTTT.

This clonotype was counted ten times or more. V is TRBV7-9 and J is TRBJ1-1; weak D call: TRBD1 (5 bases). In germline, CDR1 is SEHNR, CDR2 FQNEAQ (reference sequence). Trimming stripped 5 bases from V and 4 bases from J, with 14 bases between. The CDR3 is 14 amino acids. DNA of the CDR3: TGTGCCAGCAGCCTCCCTGGGGGGACCACTGAAGCTTTCTTT. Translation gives CASSLPGGTTEAFF.

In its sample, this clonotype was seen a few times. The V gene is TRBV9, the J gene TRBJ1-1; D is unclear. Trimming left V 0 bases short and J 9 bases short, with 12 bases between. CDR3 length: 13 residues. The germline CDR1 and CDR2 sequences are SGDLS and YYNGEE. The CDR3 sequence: CASSVAGRAQAFF. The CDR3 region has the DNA TGTGCCAGCAGCGTAGCAGGTAGGGCGCAAGCTTTCTTT.

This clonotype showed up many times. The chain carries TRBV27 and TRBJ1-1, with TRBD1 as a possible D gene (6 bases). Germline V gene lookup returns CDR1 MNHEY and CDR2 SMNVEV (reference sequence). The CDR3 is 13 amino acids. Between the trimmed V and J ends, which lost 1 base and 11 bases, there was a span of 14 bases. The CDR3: CASSLFSQGLAFF. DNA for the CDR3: TGTGCCAGCAGTTTATTTTCGCAGGGGCTGGCTTTCTTT.

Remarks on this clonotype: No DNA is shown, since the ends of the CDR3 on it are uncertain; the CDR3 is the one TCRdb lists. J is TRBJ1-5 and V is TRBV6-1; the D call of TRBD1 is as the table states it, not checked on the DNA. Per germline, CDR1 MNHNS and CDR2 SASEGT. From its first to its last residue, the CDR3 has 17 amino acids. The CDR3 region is CASRTPDRSVPAVPQHF.